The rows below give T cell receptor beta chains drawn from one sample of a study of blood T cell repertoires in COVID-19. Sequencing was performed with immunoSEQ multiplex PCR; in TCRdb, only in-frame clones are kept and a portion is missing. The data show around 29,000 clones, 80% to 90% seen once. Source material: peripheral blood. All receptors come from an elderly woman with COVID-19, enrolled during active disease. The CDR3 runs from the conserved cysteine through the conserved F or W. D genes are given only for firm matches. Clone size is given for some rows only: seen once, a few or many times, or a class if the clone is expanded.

TGTGCCAGCAGCTTAGATCGAGGCAGGGAGGGAGCTTTCTTT	CASSLDRGREGAFF	TRBV11-2	-	few	TRBJ1-1
TGTGCCTGGAGTGTACACCGGGGTGCTAATGAAAAACTGTTTTTT	CAWSVHRGANEKLFF	TRBV30	-	once	TRBJ1-4
TGTGCCAGCAGAAGTAGCGGGGGGGCCGGAAATACGCAGTATTTT	CASRSSGGAGNTQYF	TRBV6-5	TRBD2	-	TRBJ2-3
TGTGCCAGCAGCTCTACTAGGGACTACAATGAGCAGTTCTTC	CASSSTRDYNEQFF	TRBV13	-	-	TRBJ2-1
TGTGCCTGGAGTATCACCTTACAGGGGAGAAACACCATATATTTT	CAWSITLQGRNTIYF	TRBV30	TRBD1	-	TRBJ1-3
TGCGCCAGCATGGTGGGGACAGGCGGTAACTATGGCTACACCTTC	CASMVGTGGNYGYTF	TRBV5-1	TRBD1	-	TRBJ1-2
TGTGCCAGCAGCTTGCCGACAGGGACCACCACAGATACGCAGTATTTT	CASSLPTGTTTDTQYF	TRBV5-5	TRBD1	-	TRBJ2-3
TGTGCCAGCAGCTATAAACCGGGACAGGAGAACACCGGGGAGCTGTTTTTT	CASSYKPGQENTGELFF	TRBV7-6	TRBD1	few	TRBJ2-2
TGTGCCAGCAGCGTATCCCCAGGGGGCAACCAAGAGACCCAGTACTTC	CASSVSPGGNQETQYF	TRBV9	TRBD1	once	TRBJ2-5
TGTGCCAGCAGTTCACAGGGAAATGAAGCTTTCTTT	CASSSQGNEAFF	TRBV6-1	-	-	TRBJ1-1
TGTGCCAGCAGTTCCAGGGGGCGGAGGGATGATGGCTACACCTTC	CASSSRGRRDDGYTF	TRBV5-4	TRBD1	-	TRBJ1-2
TGTGCCTGGACCCCCCGGCGGGTAGCGGGGGCCGGGGAGCTGTTTTTT	CAWTPRRVAGAGELFF	TRBV30	TRBD2	-	TRBJ2-2
TGTGCCAGTAGTCTCAGGGAGGGCGCTGAAGCTTTCTTT	CASSLREGAEAFF	TRBV19	-	-	TRBJ1-1
TGTGCCAGCAGCTTAGCGCGTTTTGACAGGGACCCTGGAAACACCATATATTTT	CASSLARFDRDPGNTIYF	TRBV7-9	TRBD1	few	TRBJ1-3
TGTGCCTGGAGTGTCAGTACAGGGGGCCGAAACTATGGCTACACCTTC	CAWSVSTGGRNYGYTF	TRBV30	TRBD1	-	TRBJ1-2
TGTGCCAGCAGCTCCACAGGGGTAAGGACAGATACGCAGTATTTT	CASSSTGVRTDTQYF	TRBV7-9	TRBD1	-	TRBJ2-3
TGTGCCAGTAGATTTACAGGGGGCGCCTCCAATGAGCAGTTCTTC	CASRFTGGASNEQFF	TRBV19	TRBD1	-	TRBJ2-1
TGTGCCAGTAGTTCGAATCGGTGGGGACTTTATGGCTACACCTTC	CASSSNRWGLYGYTF	TRBV19	-	-	TRBJ1-2
TGTGCCAGCAGCTTAGAGGGGGCATACGAGCAGTACTTC	CASSLEGAYEQYF	TRBV7-2	TRBD1	-	TRBJ2-7
TGTGCCAGTGCTCAAACAGGGACCTCTGGGGCCAACGTCCTGACTTTC	CASAQTGTSGANVLTF	TRBV19	-	-	TRBJ2-6
TGTGCCAGCAGCGTAGAACTAGCGGGACTGGAGACCCAGTACTTC	CASSVELAGLETQYF	TRBV9	TRBD2	-	TRBJ2-5
TGTGCCAGCAAAACCGGGACCCGGGGGGTGGAGACCCAGTACTTC	CASKTGTRGVETQYF	TRBV9	TRBD2	-	TRBJ2-5
TGTGCCAGCTCCCCCCCGGGACAGCGGGGCTACACCTTC	CASSPPGQRGYTF	TRBV6-5	TRBD1	-	TRBJ1-2
TGTGCCAGTAGTAGGAGACAGGGGTACACTGAAGCTTTCTTT	CASSRRQGYTEAFF	TRBV19	TRBD1	-	TRBJ1-1
TGTGCCAGCAGCTTGGACAGGGGAGGCGAGACCCAGTACTTC	CASSLDRGGETQYF	TRBV5-4	-	once	TRBJ2-5
TGTGCCAGCAGGAAACCAACGGACAGAAACTACGAGCAGTACTTC	CASRKPTDRNYEQYF	TRBV11-2	-	-	TRBJ2-7
TGTGCCAGCAGCTTGCTCCGGACAGGGTGGGTTCAGCCCCAGCATTTT	CASSLLRTGWVQPQHF	TRBV6-6	TRBD1	-	TRBJ1-5
TGTGCCAGCAGTGAAGGAGGGTTGGGAAACACCATATATTTT	CASSEGGLGNTIYF	TRBV6-1	-	-	TRBJ1-3
TGTGCCAGCTCACCTTTCCCCCAGGGGAATTCGGAGACCCAGTACTTC	CASSPFPQGNSETQYF	TRBV18	-	-	TRBJ2-5
TGTGCCAGCAGCTTGGACAGGGTAGGCTCACCCCTCCACTTT	CASSLDRVGSPLHF	TRBV11-2	TRBD1	few	TRBJ1-6
TGTGCCAGCAGCGAGAAGCCCCGGGACAGGTCGATTGAAGCTTTCTTT	CASSEKPRDRSIEAFF	TRBV9	TRBD1	-	TRBJ1-1
TGTGCCAGCAGTTTGGGCGCCGAAGCTTTCTTT	CASSLGAEAFF	TRBV12-3/TRBV12-4	-	-	TRBJ1-1
TGCGCCAGCAGCTTGGGAAAGCAGGGTGAAAAACTGTTTTTT	CASSLGKQGEKLFF	TRBV5-1	-	-	TRBJ1-4
TGTGCCAGCAGCCAAATCGTGGCGGGGGCCGGGGATACGCAGTATTTT	CASSQIVAGAGDTQYF	TRBV3-1/TRBV3-2	-	-	TRBJ2-3
TGCGCCAGCAGCTTGGCCCGACAGGGGGGGAACACTGAAGCTTTCTTT	CASSLARQGGNTEAFF	TRBV5-1	TRBD1	-	TRBJ1-1
TGTGCCAGCGGGTGGGACAGGGGGCAGGCCGGGGAGCTGTTTTTT	CASGWDRGQAGELFF	TRBV28	TRBD1	-	TRBJ2-2
TGTGCCAGCAGCCCCGGGGGCTATGGCTACACCTTC	CASSPGGYGYTF	TRBV3-1/TRBV3-2	-	-	TRBJ1-2
TGCGCCAGCAGCCAAGAGGTGACAGGGGTTACTGAAGCTTTCTTT	CASSQEVTGVTEAFF	TRBV4-1	TRBD1	-	TRBJ1-1
TGTGCCAGCAGCCAAGAAGTGGGGGGGGTGACTGAAGCTTTCTTT	CASSQEVGGVTEAFF	TRBV4-2	-	-	TRBJ1-1
TGTGCCAGCAGTTTAGCGAACAGGGATGGCTACACCTTC	CASSLANRDGYTF	TRBV28	-	-	TRBJ1-2
TGTGCCAGCTGGGGGCTCCTGAACACTGAAGCTTTCTTT	CASWGLLNTEAFF	TRBV2	-	once	TRBJ1-1
TGTGCCAGCAGGCAAACCGGGACTAGCGGGACTCGGCCGCGCAATGAGCAGTTCTTC	CASRQTGTSGTRPRNEQFF	TRBV27	TRBD2	-	TRBJ2-1
TGTGCCAGCAGCGCAGCCGGGACTAGTGATTATGAGCAGTTCTTC	CASSAAGTSDYEQFF	TRBV9	TRBD2	-	TRBJ2-1
TGTGCCAGAAGCGCCACACTAGCGGGGGACTCCTACGAGCAGTACTTC	CARSATLAGDSYEQYF	TRBV5-3	TRBD2	-	TRBJ2-7
TGTGCCAGCAGCTTGGCGGGTTCCACAGATACGCAGTATTTT	CASSLAGSTDTQYF	TRBV5-4	-	-	TRBJ2-3
TGTGCCAGCAGTTACTCATTGGGGGCAGGGGCCAACGTCCTGACTTTC	CASSYSLGAGANVLTF	TRBV6-5	-	once	TRBJ2-6
TGTGCCAGCTCACCACAGCTCATGGGCGTGGACACTGAAGCTTTCTTT	CASSPQLMGVDTEAFF	TRBV18	-	-	TRBJ1-1
TGTGCCTGGAGTCGCGGGGGGCAATACGAGCAGTACTTC	CAWSRGGQYEQYF	TRBV30	TRBD2	few	TRBJ2-7